Listed below are T cell receptor beta chains from one sample, sequenced in a study of beta chain features in type 1 diabetes. Profiled with immunoSEQ multiplex PCR; TCRdb holds only in-frame clones, not every one. Altogether some 350,000 clones are present, roughly 9.8% being singletons, with the ten largest covering about 0.6%. The sample was central memory CD4+ T cells from blood. All receptors derive from a man aged 30 to 45 with type 1 diabetes. The CDR3 runs from the conserved cysteine through the conserved F or W. The order of the fields is V gene, D gene, CDR3 length, J gene, clone size, CDR3 DNA, CDR3 protein. A D gene is named only where the DNA matches it firmly. Clone size is not always given. Where it is, it says once, few, many or a class for expanded clones.

TRBV7-9	TRBD2	15	TRBJ2-7	few	TGTGCCAGCAGCCCCATGGTAGCGGGACTAATCGAGCAGTACTTC	CASSPMVAGLIEQYF
TRBV29-1	TRBD1	12	TRBJ2-5	few	TGCAGCGTTGGACAGGGGGAAGAGACCCAGTACTTC	CSVGQGEETQYF
TRBV28	TRBD1	15	TRBJ2-7	many	TGTGCCAGCAGTTCCTCCGGACAGGGATCCCACGAGCAGTACTTC	CASSSSGQGSHEQYF
TRBV5-1	.	15	TRBJ2-1	few	TGCGCCAGCAGCTTGGAGCCAGGCCCCTACAATGAGCAGTTCTTC	CASSLEPGPYNEQFF
TRBV28	.	14	TRBJ1-1	few	TGTGCCAGCAGTTATCCCAGGGATGGCACTGAAGCTTTCTTT	CASSYPRDGTEAFF
TRBV5-6	TRBD1	16	TRBJ2-6	few	TGTGCCAGCAGCCTCGGACAGGGCGTAGGGGCCAACGTCCTGACTTTC	CASSLGQGVGANVLTF
TRBV4-1	.	13	TRBJ2-7	few	TGCGCCAGCAGCCAAGACTCCACCTCTCAGCAGTACTTC	CASSQDSTSQQYF
TRBV7-2	.	15	TRBJ2-1	few	TGTGCCAGCAGCTTAACCCGGGAGTCCTACAATGAGCAGTTCTTC	CASSLTRESYNEQFF
TRBV30	.	15	TRBJ2-3	many	TGTGCCTGGTCGGGGCAGGGCTCGCGCACAGATACGCAGTATTTT	CAWSGQGSRTDTQYF
TRBV4-3	.	12	TRBJ2-1	few	TGCGCCAGCAGCCAGACTAGTCTGGAGCAGTTCTTC	CASSQTSLEQFF
TRBV11-2	.	13	TRBJ1-1	.	TGTGCCAGCAGCTTATTCGAGGTAGATGAAGCTTTCTTT	CASSLFEVDEAFF
TRBV6-5	TRBD1	14	TRBJ1-2	.	TGTGCCAGCAGCTTAAGTGGACAGGTCCCTGGCTACACCTTC	CASSLSGQVPGYTF
TRBV7-2	.	15	TRBJ2-1	many	TGTGCCAGCAGCTTAGCAGTGAGCTCCTACAATGAGCAGTTCTTC	CASSLAVSSYNEQFF
TRBV5-1	TRBD1	13	TRBJ1-1	.	TGCGCCAGCAGCTCGGGACAGGTTACTGAAGCTTTCTTT	CASSSGQVTEAFF
TRBV20-1	.	11	TRBJ1-4	many	TGCAGTGCTAGCCGAGGTGAAAAACTGTTTTTT	CSASRGEKLFF
TRBV5-4	TRBD2	16	TRBJ2-1	once	TGTGCCAGCAGCCCCATGCGAGGGAGGGCCTACAATGAGCAGTTCTTC	CASSPMRGRAYNEQFF
TRBV5-1	TRBD1	16	TRBJ2-1	few	TGCGCCAGCTTGAGGCAGGGACAGAGCTCCTACAATGAGCAGTTCTTC	CASLRQGQSSYNEQFF
TRBV27	.	18	TRBJ1-1	few	TGTGCCAGCAGTTTATACCGGCGGGGCAATACGATCGCCACTGAAGCTTTCTTT	CASSLYRRGNTIATEAFF
TRBV5-4	TRBD2	14	TRBJ2-7	.	TGTGCCAGCAGCCGAGCGGGGGGGGTCTACGAGCAGTACTTC	CASSRAGGVYEQYF
TRBV27	TRBD2	14	TRBJ2-2	few	TGTGCCAGCACGACTAGCTTGGGTGTCGGGGAGCTGTTTTTT	CASTTSLGVGELFF